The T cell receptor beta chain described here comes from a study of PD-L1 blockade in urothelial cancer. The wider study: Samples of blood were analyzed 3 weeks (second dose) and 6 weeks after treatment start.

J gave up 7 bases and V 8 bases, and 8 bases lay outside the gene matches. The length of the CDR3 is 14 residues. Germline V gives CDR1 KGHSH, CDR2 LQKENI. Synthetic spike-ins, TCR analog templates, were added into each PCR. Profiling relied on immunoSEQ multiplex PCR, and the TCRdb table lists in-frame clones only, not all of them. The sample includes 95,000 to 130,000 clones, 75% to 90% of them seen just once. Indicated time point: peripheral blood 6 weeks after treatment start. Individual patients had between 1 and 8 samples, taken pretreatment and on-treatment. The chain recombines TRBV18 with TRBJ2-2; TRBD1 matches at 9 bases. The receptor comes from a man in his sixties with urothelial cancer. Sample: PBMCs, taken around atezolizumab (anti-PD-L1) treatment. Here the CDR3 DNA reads TGTGCCAGCCACGGGGACAGGGCATTCGGGGAGCTGTTTTTT. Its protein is CASHGDRAFGELFF.